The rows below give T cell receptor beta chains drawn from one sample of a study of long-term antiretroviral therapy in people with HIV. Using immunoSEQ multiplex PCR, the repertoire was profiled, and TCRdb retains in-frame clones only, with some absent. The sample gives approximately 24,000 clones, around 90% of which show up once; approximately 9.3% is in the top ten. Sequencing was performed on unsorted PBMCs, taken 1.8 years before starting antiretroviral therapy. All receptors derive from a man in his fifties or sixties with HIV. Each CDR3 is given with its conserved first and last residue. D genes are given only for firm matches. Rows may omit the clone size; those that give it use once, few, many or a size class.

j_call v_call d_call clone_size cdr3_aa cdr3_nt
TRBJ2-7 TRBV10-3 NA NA CAISEPTRRKPYEQYF TGTGCCATCAGTGAGCCGACTAGACGGAAACCCTACGAGCAGTACTTC
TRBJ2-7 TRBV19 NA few CASRQVNTYEQYF TGTGCCAGTAGACAGGTCAATACTTACGAGCAGTACTTC
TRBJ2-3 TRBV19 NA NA CASTPGRTGTQYF TGTGCCAGTACTCCCGGACGAACGGGTACGCAGTATTTT
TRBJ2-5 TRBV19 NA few CASSMGSVKETQYF TGTGCCAGTAGTATGGGGTCAGTAAAAGAGACCCAGTACTTC
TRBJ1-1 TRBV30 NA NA CAWSKGLGGTEAFF TGTGCCTGGAGTAAAGGGCTCGGGGGCACTGAAGCTTTCTTT
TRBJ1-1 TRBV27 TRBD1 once CASSFGQGAFTEAFF TGTGCCAGCAGTTTTGGACAGGGGGCATTCACTGAAGCTTTCTTT
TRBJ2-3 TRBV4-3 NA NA CASSHRGMPQDTQYF TGCGCCAGCAGCCACCGCGGGATGCCACAGGATACGCAGTATTTT
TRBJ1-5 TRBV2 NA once CASSEGRGPGNQPQHF TGTGCCAGCAGTGAAGGGAGAGGGCCTGGTAATCAGCCCCAGCATTTT
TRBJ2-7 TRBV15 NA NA CATSRDYNYEQYF TGTGCCACCAGCAGAGATTACAACTACGAGCAGTACTTC
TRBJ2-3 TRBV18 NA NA CASSPPTPRDTQYF TGTGCCAGCTCACCACCGACACCCCGGGATACGCAGTATTTT
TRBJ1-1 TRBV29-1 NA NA CSVENLARVNTEAFF TGCAGCGTTGAAAACCTAGCCAGGGTAAACACTGAAGCTTTCTTT
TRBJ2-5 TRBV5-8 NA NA CASSTYSQETQYF TGTGCCAGCAGCACTTACTCCCAAGAGACCCAGTACTTC
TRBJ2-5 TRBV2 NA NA CASSDWAAQYF TGTGCCAGCAGTGACTGGGCAGCCCAGTACTTC
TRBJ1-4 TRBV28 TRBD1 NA CASSPPAGTGPEKLFF TGTGCCAGCAGTCCCCCCGCCGGGACAGGGCCCGAAAAACTGTTTTTT
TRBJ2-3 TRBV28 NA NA CASTLGTGGDTQYF TGTGCCAGCACCTTGGGAACTGGCGGTGATACGCAGTATTTT
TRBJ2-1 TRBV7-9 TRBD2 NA CASSPDWAAGGRENEQFF TGTGCCAGCAGCCCGGACTGGGCAGCGGGAGGGAGGGAAAATGAGCAGTTCTTC
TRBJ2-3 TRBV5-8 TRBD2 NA CASRQRGNTDTQYF TGTGCCAGCCGCCAGCGGGGGAACACAGATACGCAGTATTTT
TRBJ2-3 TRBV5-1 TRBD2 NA CASSLGTSGYTDTQYF TGCGCCAGCAGCTTGGGGACTAGCGGATACACAGATACGCAGTATTTT
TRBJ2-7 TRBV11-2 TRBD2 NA CASSFEARSSGREEQYF TGTGCCAGCAGCTTCGAGGCGAGATCTAGCGGGAGGGAAGAGCAGTACTTC
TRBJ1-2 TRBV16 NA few CASSQYSGPGGYTF TGTGCCAGCAGCCAATATTCCGGGCCGGGCGGCTACACCTTC
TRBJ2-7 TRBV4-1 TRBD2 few CASSQEARLAGASEQYF TGCGCCAGCAGCCAAGAGGCAAGACTAGCGGGGGCATCCGAGCAGTACTTC
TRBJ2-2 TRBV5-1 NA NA CASSFGGGGPTGELFF TGCGCCAGCAGCTTCGGGGGCGGGGGTCCCACCGGGGAGCTGTTTTTT
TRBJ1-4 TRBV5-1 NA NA CASSLMIGAEEKLFF TGCGCCAGCAGCTTGATGATTGGTGCGGAAGAAAAACTGTTTTTT
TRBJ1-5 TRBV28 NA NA CASSLLGARSNQPQHF TGTGCCAGCAGTTTATTGGGGGCCCGGAGCAATCAGCCCCAGCATTTT
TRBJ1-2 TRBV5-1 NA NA CASSLTGEVPSYGYTF TGCGCCAGCAGCTTGACAGGCGAGGTGCCTAGCTATGGCTACACCTTC
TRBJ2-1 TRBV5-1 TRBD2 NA CASSPLGTSGNEQFF TGCGCCAGCAGTCCCCTCGGGACTAGCGGCAATGAGCAGTTCTTC
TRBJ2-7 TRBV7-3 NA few CASSLTDGYEQYF TGTGCCAGCAGCTTAACGGACGGCTACGAGCAGTACTTC
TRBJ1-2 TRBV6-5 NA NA CASSYSSIRGHYGYTF TGTGCCAGCAGTTACTCGAGTATCAGGGGTCACTATGGCTACACCTTC
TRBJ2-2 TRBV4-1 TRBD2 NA CASSQARGGLAGYTGELFF TGCGCCAGCAGCCAAGCCAGGGGGGGACTAGCGGGCTACACCGGGGAGCTGTTTTTT